This TCR beta chain comes out of a study of OX40 agonist ivuxolimab in advanced cancers. The method was immunoSEQ multiplex PCR; TCRdb's version includes in-frame clones alone and lacks a portion of them. Among tens of thousands of clones listed, roughly 80% were seen once. The CDR3 is made up of 13 amino acids. Germline loops: CDR1 SQVTM, CDR2 ANQGSEA. V lost 3 bases to trimming and J lost 2 bases, with 10 bases between them. The chain links TRBV29-1 to TRBJ1-2; possible D gene TRBD1, 6 bases. This sequence was found in an adult with an advanced solid tumor such as melanoma, head and neck, liver or kidney cancer. This specimen consisted of CD4+ or CD8+ T cells sorted from blood, obtained in a trial of the OX40 agonist ivuxolimab. CDR3 residues: CSVDQGLNYGYTF. Here the CDR3 DNA reads TGCAGCGTTGATCAGGGGCTCAACTATGGCTACACCTTC.